Below are 32 T cell receptor beta chains sequenced from a single sample in a study of early T cells in non-severe SARS-CoV-2 infection (dated by TCRdb to the early 2020s). The library was obtained by 5' RACE. The sequencer listed for this sample is NextSeq 500. TCRdb itself trimmed the public reads at Q25 with fastp, ran MiXCR and retained productive beta chains. Records with the same CDR3 protein are collapsed into one entry carrying the most frequent genes and DNA. The sample table records some 50,000 distinct CDR3 sequences; around 5.6% of these occur just once. The top ten constitute around 4.3% of the sample. The source material was whole blood. These receptor sequences come from an adult who was a healthcare worker with PCR-confirmed SARS-CoV-2 infection or an uninfected control (not recorded which).

In this sample, this clonotype turned up many times. The chain couples TRBV10-3 to TRBJ1-2; D might be TRBD1 (5 bases). Trimming removed 8 bases from V and 4 bases from J, with 17 bases in between. This CDR3 contains 14 residues. Looked up from germline, CDR1 is ENHRY and CDR2 is SYGVKD. CDR3 sequence (DNA): TGTGCCATCTCACAGGATTTTAGGGTCTATGGCTACACCTTC. Translating gives CAISQDFRVYGYTF.

This clonotype was counted only a few times. This chain uses TRBV5-4 with TRBJ1-3; 8 nucleotides align to TRBD1. V was pared by 5 bases and J by 0 bases, with 10 bases of the junction left unmatched. The germline V gene encodes CDR1 SGHNT and CDR2 YYREEE (reference sequence). The CDR3 is 17 residues long. CDR3 in amino acids: CASSSGQGIRSGNTIYF. The CDR3, as DNA: TGTGCCAGCAGTTCCGGACAGGGTATTCGCTCTGGAAACACCATATATTTT.

This clonotype was recorded many times. The genes are TRBV7-8 and TRBJ2-3; the D is unclear. Trimming took 5 bases from V and 4 from J, leaving 7 bases between them. CDR1 is SGHVS and CDR2 is FQNEAQ in the germline V gene. The CDR3 sequence is 12 residues long. The CDR3 protein is CASSPYPDTQYF. CDR3 DNA: TGTGCCAGCAGCCCATACCCAGATACGCAGTATTTT.

The table lists this clonotype with many counts. The chain links TRBV5-5 to TRBJ1-5; no clear D. Germline V gives CDR1 SGHKS, CDR2 YYEKEE (reference sequence). V gave up 0 bases and J gave up 1 base, with 14 bases separating them. The CDR3 is made up of 17 amino acids. The CDR3 loop is CASSLADGFWSNQPQHF. In DNA, the CDR3 is TGTGCCAGCAGCTTGGCCGATGGTTTTTGGAGCAATCAGCCCCAGCATTTT.

This clonotype was seen at least ten times. This sequence joins TRBV30 and TRBJ1-1; D unclear. The CDR3 loop spans 11 amino acids. The germline gives CDR1 GTSNPN, CDR2 SVGIG (reference sequence). Trimming removed 4 bases from V and 6 bases from J, with 9 bases in between. The CDR3 region is CAWIRKAEAFF. The CDR3 coding sequence is TGTGCCTGGATTCGGAAGGCTGAAGCTTTCTTT.

This clonotype was recorded at least ten times. The chain is built from TRBV29-1 and TRBJ1-1; D not certain. Looked up from germline, CDR1 is SQVTM and CDR2 is ANQGSEA. Trimming shortened V by 6 bases and J by 10 bases, and 15 bases separated the two germline ends. The length of the CDR3 is 11 residues. CDR3 sequence: CSVIRTSRAFF. The DNA of the CDR3 is TGCAGCGTAATTCGGACCTCCCGAGCTTTCTTT.

In its sample, this clonotype was seen many times. V gene TRBV7-2 combines with J gene TRBJ1-4; the match to TRBD1 covers 8 bases. The V gene's germline CDR1 is SGHTA and CDR2 FQGNSA. V gave up 2 bases and J gave up 7 bases; unmatched junction bases: 6. The CDR3 runs 15 residues. In nucleotides, the CDR3 is TGTGCCAGCAGCTTAACAGGGGGAGCAGGTGAAAAACTGTTTTTT. This codes for CASSLTGGAGEKLFF.

This clonotype has at least ten counts. The CDR3 sequence is CASSHLMTALNTEAFF. DNA for the CDR3: TGTGCCAGCAGCCACCTTATGACAGCCTTGAACACTGAAGCTTTCTTT. J is TRBJ1-1 and V is TRBV14; a weak D match, TRBD1 (5 bases). Germline V gives CDR1 SGHDN, CDR2 FVKESK. Trimming took off 3 bases at V and 0 bases at J, with 14 bases between the two ends. The CDR3 totals 16 residues.

This clonotype showed up many times. V usage is TRBV9 and J usage is TRBJ2-7, with a possible D match to TRBD1 (6 bases). Trimming stripped 0 bases from V and 2 bases from J, with 12 bases between. Per the germline V gene, CDR1 is SGDLS and CDR2 is YYNGEE. This CDR3 contains 15 residues. The CDR3 spells CASSVGTDSTYEQYF. As DNA, the CDR3 is TGTGCCAGCAGCGTAGGTACGGACAGTACCTACGAGCAGTACTTC.

The chain recombines TRBV4-3 with TRBJ2-1, with no clear D. V was pared by 4 bases and J by 0 bases, with 13 bases between. Germline CDR1 and CDR2: LGHNA and YSLEER. The CDR3 is 16 amino acids. The CDR3 DNA follows: TGCGCCAGCAGCCTCTGGACGGATAGCTCCTACAATGAGCAGTTCTTC. This gives the protein CASSLWTDSSYNEQFF.

The J gene is TRBJ2-1, the V gene TRBV14, with D uncertain. The CDR3 runs 14 residues. Germline V gives CDR1 SGHDN, CDR2 FVKESK. The germline V and J ends were trimmed by 4 bases and 10 bases, with 17 bases remaining between them. The CDR3 region has the DNA TGTGCCAGCAGCCGCGAGCAGGACCCCACGGAGCAGTTCTTC. As protein: CASSREQDPTEQFF.

This clonotype has ten or more counts. Written as DNA, the CDR3 is TGTGCCAGCACGGAGGCGGCTAACTATGGCTACACCTTC. Translation: CASTEAANYGYTF. The chain links TRBV6-1 to TRBJ1-2; D unresolved. The length of the CDR3 is 13 residues. V dropped 7 bases and J dropped 0 bases, with 9 bases sitting between them. Germline V gene sequence: CDR1 MNHNS, CDR2 SASEGT.

This clonotype was picked up many times. The rearrangement links TRBV30 to TRBJ1-6; D is undetermined. Per germline, CDR1 GTSNPN and CDR2 SVGIG (reference sequence). V gave up 2 bases and J gave up 7 bases, with 15 bases separating them. This CDR3 has 15 amino acids. The CDR3 nucleotides read TGTGCCTGGAGTCACGCCAACGTGTTAAATTCACCCCTCCACTTT. Translating it yields CAWSHANVLNSPLHF.

In this sample, this clonotype turned up many times. The chain uses TRBV11-2 and TRBJ2-1; D ambiguous. V lost 6 bases to trimming and J lost 4 bases, with 7 bases between them. CDR1 SGHAT and CDR2 FQNNGV come from the germline V gene. The length of the CDR3 is 12 residues. The CDR3 loop is CASSTRYNEQFF. As DNA, the CDR3 is TGTGCCAGCAGTACCCGGTACAATGAGCAGTTCTTC.

CDR3 loop: CAILQGAGNTIYF. CDR3 DNA sequence: TGTGCCATCCTCCAGGGAGCTGGAAACACCATATATTTT. V gene TRBV6-2 or TRBV6-3 combines with J gene TRBJ1-3; TRBD1 is a possible D gene (5 bases). The CDR3 spans 13 residues. V dropped 10 bases and J dropped 2 bases, with 12 bases sitting between them. The germline CDR1 and CDR2 sequences are MNHEY and SVGEGT.

This clonotype was counted at least ten times. This chain uses TRBV19 with TRBJ2-4; D is possibly TRBD2 (6 bases). This CDR3 is built from 13 residues. The ends were cut back, 4 bases at V and 9 bases at J, with 13 bases in the middle. Germline V gene sequence: CDR1 LNHDA, CDR2 SQIVND (reference sequence). Here the CDR3 reads CASSNPGELIQYF. The CDR3, as DNA: TGTGCCAGTAGTAATCCGGGAGAGCTCATTCAGTACTTC.

This clonotype showed up many times. The chain joins TRBV29-1 to TRBJ1-1; D uncertain. This CDR3 is 13 amino acids long. Germline CDR1 is SQVTM and CDR2 is ANQGSEA. The V and J ends lost 3 bases and 5 bases respectively, with 13 bases between them. The CDR3 coding sequence is TGCAGCGTTGATGCGCAGGAGGTAACTGAAGCTTTCTTT. Amino acids: CSVDAQEVTEAFF. Combining the CDR3 with reference TRBV29-1 and TRBJ1-1 gives the whole variable domain SAVISQKPSRDICQRGTSLTIQCQVDSQVTMMFWYRQQPGQSLTLIATANQGSEATYESGFVIDKFPISRPNLTFSTLTVSNMSPEDSSIYLCSVDAQEVTEAFFGQGTRLTVV.

V gene TRBV28 combines with J gene TRBJ2-6, with a weak D call TRBD1 (6 bases). The CDR3 consists of 17 residues. Germline CDR1 MDHEN, CDR2 SYDVKM. V was shortened by 6 bases and J by 1 base, with 16 bases between the two germline ends. The CDR3 DNA reads as TGTGCCAGCAGCTTCGGAACAGGGCGGTCTGGGGCCAACGTCCTGACTTTC. Its protein product is CASSFGTGRSGANVLTF.

This clonotype was seen a few times. This chain joins TRBV6-5 and TRBJ2-1; D might be TRBD2 (5 bases). The CDR3 has 14 residues. CDR1 is MNHEY, CDR2 SVGAGI, per germline. The V gene lost 3 bases and the J gene lost 7 bases, with 13 bases spanning the gap. In DNA form, the CDR3 reads TGTGCCAGCAGTTATCGGCGTTCGGGGAATGAGCAGTTCTTC. Protein product: CASSYRRSGNEQFF.

The table lists this clonotype with many counts. The chain combines TRBV29-1 with TRBJ2-7, with 7 bases that match TRBD1. J was trimmed by 1 base and V by 6 bases; bases with no gene match: 9. This CDR3 is 14 amino acids long. CDR1 and CDR2 from the germline V gene are SQVTM and ANQGSEA. CDR3 amino acids: CSVRRDSTSYEQYF. The DNA for the CDR3 is TGCAGCGTCCGCCGGGACAGTACATCCTACGAGCAGTACTTC.

The V call is TRBV7-9, the J call TRBJ2-3; no definite D call. Germline loops: CDR1 SEHNR, CDR2 FQNEAQ (reference sequence). The V gene lost 5 bases and the J gene lost 2 bases, with 8 bases spanning the gap. This CDR3 has 13 residues. Written as DNA, the CDR3 is TGTGCCAGCAGCCCAGCCCACACAGATACGCAGTATTTT. Translated, it gives CASSPAHTDTQYF.

This clonotype was detected only a few times. One end of the junction is discordant with germline, which a read error may explain. The chain combines TRBV12-3 or TRBV12-4 with TRBJ1-5; 8 positions agree with TRBD1. The CDR3 covers 12 residues. CDR3 region: CASNPGQGAPFF. For the CDR3, the DNA is TGTGCCAGCAACCCTGGGCAGGGGGCCCCTTTTTTT.

This clonotype was detected many times. This sequence joins TRBV3-1 and TRBJ1-1, with unresolved D. Trimming pared 0 bases from V and 12 bases from J, leaving 8 bases between. The CDR3 is made up of 11 amino acids. The germline V gene encodes CDR1 LGHDT and CDR2 YNNKEL (reference sequence). The chain's CDR3 is CASSQEKSSFF. The CDR3 DNA follows: TGTGCCAGCAGCCAAGAAAAGTCTTCTTTCTTT.

This clonotype was seen only a few times. The CDR3 nucleotides read TGTGCCAGCAGTTCCACCTGGCGGGGGCGGGTCACCATATATTTT. Translation: CASSSTWRGRVTIYF. V gene TRBV6-5 combines with J gene TRBJ1-3; perhaps TRBD1 as D (6 bases). This CDR3 spans 15 amino acids. Germline CDR1 and CDR2: MNHEY and SVGAGI. V lost 4 bases, J lost 9 bases, and 19 bases lay in between.

This clonotype was recorded at least ten times. The gene calls are TRBV7-2 and TRBJ1-2, with 8 positions matching TRBD1. Germline V gene sequence: CDR1 SGHTA, CDR2 FQGNSA. CDR3 length: 13 amino acids. J was trimmed by 8 bases and V by 6 bases; bases with no gene match: 8. The CDR3 region is CASREKTGDGYTF. CDR3 nucleotides: TGTGCCAGCAGGGAGAAGACAGGGGACGGCTACACCTTC.

The chain has TRBV6-2 or TRBV6-3 and TRBJ2-5; 10 bases agree with TRBD1. V trimming: 2 bases; J trimming: 4 bases; junction bases outside the gene matches: 4. This CDR3 has 15 amino acids. Germline V lookup: CDR1 MNHEY, CDR2 SVGEGT. The CDR3 loop is CASSYGDRGVETQYF. CDR3 sequence (DNA): TGTGCCAGCAGTTACGGGGACAGGGGAGTAGAGACCCAGTACTTC.

This clonotype occurred many times. The chain is built from TRBV5-5 and TRBJ2-1, with D perhaps matching TRBD1 (6 bases). Trimming took off 4 bases at V and 0 bases at J, with 11 bases between the two ends. This CDR3 spans 15 amino acids. Germline loops: CDR1 SGHKS, CDR2 YYEKEE (reference sequence). The CDR3 region has the DNA TGTGCCAGCAGCGGGGGCCCGTACTCCTACAATGAGCAGTTCTTC. It translates to CASSGGPYSYNEQFF.

This clonotype was found many times. The genes are TRBV7-9 and TRBJ1-3; 8 bases map to TRBD1. Per germline, CDR1 SEHNR and CDR2 FQNEAQ (reference sequence). The CDR3 sequence is 16 residues long. V trimming: 5 bases; J trimming: 0 bases; junction bases outside the gene matches: 6. DNA of the CDR3: TGTGCCAGCAGCCCCAGGGACAGGAGCTCTGGAAACACCATATATTTT. Protein product: CASSPRDRSSGNTIYF. Supplemented by reference TRBV7-9 and TRBJ1-3, the full variable domain reads DTGVSQNPRHKITKRGQNVTFRCDPISEHNRLYWYRQTLGQGPEFLTYFQNEAQLEKSRLLSDRFSAERPKGSFSTLEIQRTEQGDSAMYLCASSPRDRSSGNTIYFGEGSWLTVV.

Ten or more counts support this clonotype. This chain links TRBV4-2 with TRBJ2-1; 8 bases are shared with TRBD2. CDR3 length: 18 amino acids. The V gene end was trimmed by 1 base and the J gene end by 4 bases; junction bases not matched to a gene: 12. Germline V gene data show CDR1 as LGHNA and CDR2 as YNFKEQ. The CDR3 reads CASSQVAGLAEIYNEQFF. The CDR3 DNA follows: TGTGCCAGCAGCCAAGTTGCAGGACTAGCCGAAATTTACAATGAGCAGTTCTTC.

This chain connects TRBV7-6 to TRBJ2-3; D is possibly TRBD1 (5 bases). CDR3 length: 16 residues. Germline CDR1 SGHVS, CDR2 FNYEAQ. Trimming pared 3 bases from V and 0 bases from J, leaving 13 bases between. For the CDR3, the DNA is TGTGCCAGCAGCTTTGGACGACAGACCAGCACAGATACGCAGTATTTT. Encoded protein: CASSFGRQTSTDTQYF.

This clonotype came up many times. The rearrangement uses TRBV15 and TRBJ2-3; D remains unclear. CDR3 length: 15 amino acids. V lost 0 bases and J lost 0, with 7 bases in between. CDR1 is LNHNV, CDR2 YYDKDF, per germline (reference sequence). Here the CDR3 DNA reads TGTGCCACCAGCAGAGAAGGGCAGAGCACAGATACGCAGTATTTT. Protein sequence: CATSREGQSTDTQYF. Full variable domain (missing parts from reference TRBV15 and TRBJ2-3): DAMVIQNPRYQVTQFGKPVTLSCSQTLNHNVMYWYQQKSSQAPKLLFHYYDKDFNNEADTPDNFQSRRPNTSFCFLDIRSPGLGDTAMYLCATSREGQSTDTQYFGPGTRLTVL.

This clonotype was picked up many times. The genes are TRBV27 and TRBJ1-2; the D is unclear. From germline, CDR1 is MNHEY and CDR2 SMNVEV (reference sequence). This CDR3 region has 13 residues. Trimming removed 5 bases from V and 6 bases from J, with 13 bases in between. CDR3 sequence (DNA): TGTGCCAGCAGTACGATAGGGAAGGATGGCTACACCTTC. Encoded protein: CASSTIGKDGYTF.